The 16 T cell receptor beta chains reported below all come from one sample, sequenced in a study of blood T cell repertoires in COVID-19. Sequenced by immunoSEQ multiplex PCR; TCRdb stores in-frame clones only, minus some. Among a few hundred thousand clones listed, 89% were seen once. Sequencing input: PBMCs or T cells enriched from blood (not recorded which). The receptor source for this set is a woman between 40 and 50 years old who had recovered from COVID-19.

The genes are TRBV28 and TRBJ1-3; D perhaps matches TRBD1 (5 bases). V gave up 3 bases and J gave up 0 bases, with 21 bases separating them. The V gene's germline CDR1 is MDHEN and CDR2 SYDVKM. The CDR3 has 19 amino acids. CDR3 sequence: CASSFGSGGVIGSGNTIYF. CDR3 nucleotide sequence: TGTGCCAGCAGTTTTGGGAGCGGGGGGGTAATAGGCTCTGGAAACACCATATATTTT.

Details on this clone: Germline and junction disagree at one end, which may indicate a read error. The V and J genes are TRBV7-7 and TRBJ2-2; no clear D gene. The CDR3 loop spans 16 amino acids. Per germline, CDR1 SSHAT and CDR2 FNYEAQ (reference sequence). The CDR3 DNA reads TGTGCTAGCAGCTTTAATCCCTCAGAGAACACCGGGGAGCTGTTTTTT. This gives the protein CASSFNPSENTGELFF.

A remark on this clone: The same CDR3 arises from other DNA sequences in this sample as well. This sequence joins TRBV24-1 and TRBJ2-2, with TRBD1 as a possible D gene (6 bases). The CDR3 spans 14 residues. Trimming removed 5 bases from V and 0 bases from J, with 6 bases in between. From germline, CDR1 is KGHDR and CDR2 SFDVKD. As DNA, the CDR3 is TGTGCCACCAGTGGACAGGCGAACACCGGGGAGCTGTTTTTT. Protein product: CATSGQANTGELFF.

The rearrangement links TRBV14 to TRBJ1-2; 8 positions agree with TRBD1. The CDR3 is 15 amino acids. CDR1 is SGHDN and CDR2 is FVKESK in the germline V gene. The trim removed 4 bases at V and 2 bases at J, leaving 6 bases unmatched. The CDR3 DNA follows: TGTGCCAGCAGCCTTCGGACAGGGTGGAACTATGGCTACACCTTC. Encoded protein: CASSLRTGWNYGYTF.

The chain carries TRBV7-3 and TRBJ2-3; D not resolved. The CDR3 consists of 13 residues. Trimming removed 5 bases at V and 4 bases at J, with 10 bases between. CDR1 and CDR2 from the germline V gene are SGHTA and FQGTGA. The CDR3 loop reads CASSPGFPDTQYF. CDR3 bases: TGTGCCAGCAGCCCAGGTTTCCCAGATACGCAGTATTTT.

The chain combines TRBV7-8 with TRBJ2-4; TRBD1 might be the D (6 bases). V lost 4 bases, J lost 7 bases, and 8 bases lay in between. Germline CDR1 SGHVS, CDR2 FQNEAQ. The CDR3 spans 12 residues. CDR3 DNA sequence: TGTGCCAGCAGCTCCCAGGGGAACATTCAGTACTTC. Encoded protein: CASSSQGNIQYF. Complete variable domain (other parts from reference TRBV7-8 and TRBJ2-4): GAGVSQSPRYKVAKRGQDVALRCDPISGHVSLFWYQQALGQGPEFLTYFQNEAQLDKSGLPSDRFFAERPEGSVSTLKIQRTQQEDSAVYLCASSSQGNIQYFGAGTRLSVL.

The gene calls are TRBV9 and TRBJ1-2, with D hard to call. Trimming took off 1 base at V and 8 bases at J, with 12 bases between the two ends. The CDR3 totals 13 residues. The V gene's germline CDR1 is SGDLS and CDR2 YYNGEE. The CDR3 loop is CASSVYEGWGYTF. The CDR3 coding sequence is TGTGCCAGCAGCGTATATGAGGGTTGGGGCTACACCTTC.

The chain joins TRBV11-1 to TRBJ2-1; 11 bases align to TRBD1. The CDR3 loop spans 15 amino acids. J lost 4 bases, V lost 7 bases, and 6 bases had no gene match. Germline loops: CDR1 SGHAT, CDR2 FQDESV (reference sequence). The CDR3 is CASTPGTGGYNEQFF. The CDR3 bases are TGTGCCAGCACCCCCGGGACAGGGGGTTACAATGAGCAGTTCTTC.

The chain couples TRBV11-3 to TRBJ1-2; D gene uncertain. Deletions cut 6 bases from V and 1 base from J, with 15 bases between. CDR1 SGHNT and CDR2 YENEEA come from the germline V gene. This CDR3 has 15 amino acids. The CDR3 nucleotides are TGTGCCAGCAGGTTACAGCGGCGAGGTAACTATGGCTACACCTTC. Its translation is CASRLQRRGNYGYTF.

CDR3 nucleotides: TGTGCCAGCAGGCCACGGGGGGCCCTTAACACCGGGGAGCTGTTTTTT. Encoded protein: CASRPRGALNTGELFF. V gene TRBV13 combines with J gene TRBJ2-2; D may be TRBD2 (7 bases). V lost 6 bases, J lost 2 bases, and 16 bases lay in between. Germline CDR1 is PRHDT and CDR2 is FYEKMQ (reference sequence). CDR3 size: 16 residues.

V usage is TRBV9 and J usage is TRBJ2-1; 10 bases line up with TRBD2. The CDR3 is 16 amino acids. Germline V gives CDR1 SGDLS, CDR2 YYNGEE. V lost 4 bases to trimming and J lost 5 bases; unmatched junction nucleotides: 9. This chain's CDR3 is CASSSPGTSENNEQFF. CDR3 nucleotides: TGTGCCAGCAGCTCGCCCGGGACTAGCGAGAACAATGAGCAGTTCTTC.

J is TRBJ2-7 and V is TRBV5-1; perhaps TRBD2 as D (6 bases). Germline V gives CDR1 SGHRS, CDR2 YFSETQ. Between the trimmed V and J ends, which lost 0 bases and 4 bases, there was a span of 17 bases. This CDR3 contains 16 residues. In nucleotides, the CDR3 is TGCGCCAGCAGCTTGGAGGCGGTCTTGGGGACTTACGAGCAGTACTTC. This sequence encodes CASSLEAVLGTYEQYF.

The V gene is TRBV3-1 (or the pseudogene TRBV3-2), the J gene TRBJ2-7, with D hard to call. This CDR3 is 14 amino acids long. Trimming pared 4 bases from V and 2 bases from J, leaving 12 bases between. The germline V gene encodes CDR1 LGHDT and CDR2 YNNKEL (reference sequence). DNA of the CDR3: TGTGCCAGCAGCCTTGACGCTAGAGCCTACGAGCAGTACTTC. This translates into CASSLDARAYEQYF.

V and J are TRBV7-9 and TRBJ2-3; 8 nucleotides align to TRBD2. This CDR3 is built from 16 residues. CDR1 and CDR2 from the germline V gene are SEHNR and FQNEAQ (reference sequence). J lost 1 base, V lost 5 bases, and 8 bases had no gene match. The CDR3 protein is CASSAPLAVGTDTQYF. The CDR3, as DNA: TGTGCCAGCAGCGCCCCACTAGCGGTCGGCACAGATACGCAGTATTTT.

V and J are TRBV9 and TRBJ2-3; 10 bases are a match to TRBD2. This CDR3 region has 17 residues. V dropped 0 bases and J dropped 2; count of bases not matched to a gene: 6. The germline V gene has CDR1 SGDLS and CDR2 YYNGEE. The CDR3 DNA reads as TGTGCCAGCAGCGTAGAAGAGCGGGGGGGCGACACAGATACGCAGTATTTT. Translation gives CASSVEERGGDTDTQYF.

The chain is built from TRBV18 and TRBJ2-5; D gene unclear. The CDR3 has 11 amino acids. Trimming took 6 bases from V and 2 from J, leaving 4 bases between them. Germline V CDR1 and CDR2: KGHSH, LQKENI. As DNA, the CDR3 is TGTGCCAGCTCTCCTCAAGAGACCCAGTACTTC. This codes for CASSPQETQYF.